This TCR beta chain was sequenced during a study of blood T cell repertoires in COVID-19. Overall study: Whether acute or convalescent, the COVID-19 samples came from the United States, Italy and Spain.

The CDR3 covers 16 residues. In germline, CDR1 is MNHEY, CDR2 SMNVEV (reference sequence). V lost 5 bases, J lost 2 bases, and 16 bases lay in between. This clone was counted a single time. Per the study methods: Reference gene primers were amplified, and this amplification served to estimate nucleated cell counts. Produced via immunoSEQ multiplex PCR; TCRdb's table is partial and in-frame only. V, J and clone size were drawn from that table, and D and trimming were deduced from the DNA. The sample lists about 120,000 clones; roughly four fifths were seen once. The sample taken for sequencing was peripheral blood. This sequence joins TRBV27 and TRBJ1-5, with TRBD1 as a possible D gene (5 bases). This sequence originates from a woman between 70 and 85 years old with acute or convalescent COVID-19. The CDR3 coding sequence is TGTGCCAGCAGTAGCGCTCGAGGAGGGGGCAATCAGCCCCAGCATTTT. Encoded protein: CASSSARGGGNQPQHF.